Detailed here is one T cell receptor beta chain. Its antigen is as yet unknown. CDR3 length: 17 residues. After removal of 3 bases from V and 0 bases from J, the junction contained 7 bases not matched to a gene. The germline V gene encodes CDR1 SGHVS and CDR2 FQNEAQ. TCRdb keeps only in-frame clones here, not all; method: immunoSEQ multiplex PCR. The sample has 60,000 to 85,000 clones, approximately 90% seen once. These data originate in a study of OX40 agonist ivuxolimab in advanced cancers. Overall study: Dose-escalation cases comprised hepatocellular carcinoma, melanoma, renal cell or head and neck cancer. Whole-study results and caveats: Among patients with partial responses at 0.1-3.0 mg/kg, clonal expansion was among the lowest.

Any history of autoimmune disease or systemic immunosuppression disqualified patients. Sequencing used CD4+ or CD8+ T cells sorted from blood, obtained in a trial of the OX40 agonist ivuxolimab. This TCR was recovered from an adult with an advanced solid tumor such as melanoma, head and neck, liver or kidney cancer. This chain links TRBV7-8 with TRBJ1-5; 8 positions match TRBD1. The CDR3 sequence: CASSLKGTGPSNQPQHF. In nucleotides, the CDR3 is TGTGCCAGCAGCTTGAAGGGGACAGGCCCTAGCAATCAGCCCCAGCATTTT.